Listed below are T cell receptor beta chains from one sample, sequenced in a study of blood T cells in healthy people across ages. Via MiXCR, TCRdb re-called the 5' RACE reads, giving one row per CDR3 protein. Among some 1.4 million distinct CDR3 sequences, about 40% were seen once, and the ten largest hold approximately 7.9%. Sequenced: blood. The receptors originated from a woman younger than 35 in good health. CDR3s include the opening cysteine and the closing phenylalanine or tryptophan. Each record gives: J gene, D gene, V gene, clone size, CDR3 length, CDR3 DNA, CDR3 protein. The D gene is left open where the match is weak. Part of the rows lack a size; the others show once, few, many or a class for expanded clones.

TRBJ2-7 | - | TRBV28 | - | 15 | TGTGCCAGCAGTTGTATATCCGAGCCCTCCTACGAGCAGTACTTC | CASSCISEPSYEQYF
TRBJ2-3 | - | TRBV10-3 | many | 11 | TGTGCCATCCAGGTCGTAGATACGCAGTATTTT | CAIQVVDTQYF
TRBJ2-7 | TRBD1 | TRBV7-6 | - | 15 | TGTGCCAGCAGCTTAGAGAAGGGGGCCTCCTACGAGCAGTACTTC | CASSLEKGASYEQYF
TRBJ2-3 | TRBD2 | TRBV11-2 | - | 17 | TGTGCCAGCAGCTTAGATCCAGCGGGAGTATCCACAGATACGCAGTATTTT | CASSLDPAGVSTDTQYF
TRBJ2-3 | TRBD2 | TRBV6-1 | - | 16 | TGTGCCAGCAGGGAACTAGCGGGAGTCGCCACAGCTACGCAGTATTTT | CASRELAGVATATQYF
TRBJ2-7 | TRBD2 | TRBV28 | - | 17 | TGTGCCAGCAGCGGCCCGGGACTAGCGGTACACTCCTACGAGCAGTACTTC | CASSGPGLAVHSYEQYF
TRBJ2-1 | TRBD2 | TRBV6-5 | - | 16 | TGTGCCAGCAGTAGGGGACTAGCGGGAGCCTCCAATGAGCAGTTCTTC | CASSRGLAGASNEQFF
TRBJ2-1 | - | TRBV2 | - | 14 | TGTGCCAGCAGTGCTCCGGAGACCTACAATGAGCAGTTCTTC | CASSAPETYNEQFF
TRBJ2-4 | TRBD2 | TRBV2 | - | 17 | TGTGCCAGCAGTCAGCTTACTAGCGGGAGGGCCAAAAACATTCAGTACTTC | CASSQLTSGRAKNIQYF
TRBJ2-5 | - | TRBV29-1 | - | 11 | TGCAGCGTCCCAAGATTGAATGAGCAGTACTTC | CSVPRLNEQYF
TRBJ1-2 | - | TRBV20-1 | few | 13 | TGCAGTGCTGGTCCTTGGACACGAAAAGGCTACACCTTC | CSAGPWTRKGYTF
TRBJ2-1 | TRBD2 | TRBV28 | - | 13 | TGTGCCAGCAGTTCGGGACTAGAGGATGAGCAGTTCTTC | CASSSGLEDEQFF
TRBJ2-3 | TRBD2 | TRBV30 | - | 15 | TGTGCCTGGTTACTTTGGGGAGGGCCCACAGATACGCAGTATTTT | CAWLLWGGPTDTQYF
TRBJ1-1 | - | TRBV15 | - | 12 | TGTGCCACCAGCAGAGCGGGGGGAGAAGCTTTCTTT | CATSRAGGEAFF
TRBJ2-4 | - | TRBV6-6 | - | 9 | TGTGCCAGCAGTTACCCCGTGTACTTC | CASSYPVYF
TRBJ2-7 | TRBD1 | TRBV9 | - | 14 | TGTGCCAGCAGCCCCGGACAGGTATTCCACGAGCAGTACTTC | CASSPGQVFHEQYF
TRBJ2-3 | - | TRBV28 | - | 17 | TGTGCCAGCAGTTTGGGCCAGGACCCCGGGCTCGCAGATACGCAGTATTTT | CASSLGQDPGLADTQYF
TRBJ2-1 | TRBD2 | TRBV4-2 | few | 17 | TGTGCCAGCAGCCAAGTCGGCCGGGGTCTAGCGGGAGCTGAGCAGTTCTTC | CASSQVGRGLAGAEQFF
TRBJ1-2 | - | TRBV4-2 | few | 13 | TGTGCCAGCAGCCAAGAGGGAGGGAATGGCTACACCTTC | CASSQEGGNGYTF
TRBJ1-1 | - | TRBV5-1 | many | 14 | TGCGCCAGCAGCCCGCGGACAGCGAACACTGAAGCTTTCTTT | CASSPRTANTEAFF
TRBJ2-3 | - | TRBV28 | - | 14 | TGTGCCAGCACCCGCATATCTAGCACAGATACGCAGTATTTT | CASTRISSTDTQYF